Listed here is a single T cell receptor (beta chain). Antigen unknown. With the read ending 3 residues before the CDR3 end, the germline J gene is used to fill in that end. The assay was immunoSEQ multiplex PCR, and TCRdb's table has in-frame clones only and misses some. The sample has about 15,000 clones, none seen only once; the top ten hold 9.5% to 15%. No CVID subject was ill or on immunomodulatory drugs when sampled. Blood samples were heparinized, 5 to 8 ml per donor. This record comes from a study of T cell clonality in common variable immunodeficiency. CDR1 and CDR2 from the germline V gene are SGHVS and FQNEAQ. There are 15 residues in the CDR3. The ends were cut back, 5 bases at V and 4 bases at J, with 17 bases in the middle. Notes on the study in general: Authors noted CVID clonality's cause needs subpopulation repertoire sequencing. CVID subjects showed higher TCRbeta clonality than healthy controls. In common variable immunodeficiency, TCR beta chains reportedly carried fewer deletions and N-nucleotide insertions.

This receptor was obtained from a human donor with common variable immunodeficiency. This chain links TRBV7-8 with TRBJ1-2, with D possibly TRBD1 on 6 matching bases. The sequencing input was peripheral blood mononuclear cells. This CDR3 reads CASSIGGGPSYGYTF. Incomplete CDR3 DNA: TGTGCCAGCAGCATCGGCGGGGGGCCCAGCTATGGC. Combining the CDR3 with reference TRBV7-8 and TRBJ1-2 gives the whole variable domain GAGVSQSPRYKVAKRGQDVALRCDPISGHVSLFWYQQALGQGPEFLTYFQNEAQLDKSGLPSDRFFAERPEGSVSTLKIQRTQQEDSAVYLCASSIGGGPSYGYTFGSGTRLTVV.